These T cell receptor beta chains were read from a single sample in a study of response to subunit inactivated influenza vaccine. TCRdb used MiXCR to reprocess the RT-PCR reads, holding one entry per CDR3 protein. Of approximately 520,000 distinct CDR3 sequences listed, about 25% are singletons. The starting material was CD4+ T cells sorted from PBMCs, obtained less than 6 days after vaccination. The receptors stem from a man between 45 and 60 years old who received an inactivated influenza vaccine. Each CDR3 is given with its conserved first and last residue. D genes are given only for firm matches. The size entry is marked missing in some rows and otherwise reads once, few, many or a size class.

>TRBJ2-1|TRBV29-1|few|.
TGCAGCGTTGAAAGCCTAGCGAGGTTCATTCGAGAGGAGTTCTTC
CSVESLARFIREEFF
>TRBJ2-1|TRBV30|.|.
TGTGCCTACGTCCGGACACCGGGATACAATGAGCAGTTCTTC
CAYVRTPGYNEQFF
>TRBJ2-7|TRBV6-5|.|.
TGTGCCAGCACTTTTAAATACGAGCAGTACTTC
CASTFKYEQYF
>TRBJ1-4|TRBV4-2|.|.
TGTGCCAGCAGCCAAGTCCGCCAGGGGAGAGGGAAACTGTTTTTT
CASSQVRQGRGKLFF
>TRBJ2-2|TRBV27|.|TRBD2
TGTGCCAGCAACCCGGGGAGGGGCACCGGGGAGCTGTTTTTT
CASNPGRGTGELFF
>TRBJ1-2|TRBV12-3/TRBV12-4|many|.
TGTGCCAGCAGTCAGGTAGCTAACTATGGCTACACCTTC
CASSQVANYGYTF
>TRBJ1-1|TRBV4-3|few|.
TGCGCCAGCAGCCACCAGGGGCTTGAAGCTTTCTTT
CASSHQGLEAFF
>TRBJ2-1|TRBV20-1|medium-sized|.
TGCAGTGCTAGAGGGCGGTACTCCTACAATGAGCAGTTCTTC
CSARGRYSYNEQFF
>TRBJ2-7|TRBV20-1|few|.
TGCAGCCCCTACTCAGGTGCCTACGAGCAGTACTTC
CSPYSGAYEQYF
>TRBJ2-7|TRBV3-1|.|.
TGTGCCAGCAGCCTCCAACCGGACAACTCCTACGAGCAGTACTTC
CASSLQPDNSYEQYF
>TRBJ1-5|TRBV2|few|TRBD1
TGTGCCAGCAACCTGGACAGGGGGAGCAATCAGCCCCAGCATTTT
CASNLDRGSNQPQHF
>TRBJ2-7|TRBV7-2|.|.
TGTGCCAGCAGCTTTCAGATTACCTACGAGCAGTACTTC
CASSFQITYEQYF
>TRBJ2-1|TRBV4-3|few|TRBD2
TGCGCCAGCAGCCTAGGCACAACTAGCGGCTCCTACAATGAGCAGTTCTTC
CASSLGTTSGSYNEQFF
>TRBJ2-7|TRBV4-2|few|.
TGTGCCAGCAGCCAAAGAGGGACCTCCTACGAGCAGTACTTC
CASSQRGTSYEQYF
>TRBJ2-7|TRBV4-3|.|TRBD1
TGCGCCAGCAGCCAAGGGATCGGACAGGGGAATACCTACGAGCAGTACTTC
CASSQGIGQGNTYEQYF
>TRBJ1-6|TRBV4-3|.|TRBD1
TGCGCCAGCAGCCCGGGGACAGGGGCGATCTCACCCCTCCACTTT
CASSPGTGAISPLHF
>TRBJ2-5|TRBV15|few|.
TGTGCCACCAGCACCCGGTGGGAGACCCAGTACTTC
CATSTRWETQYF
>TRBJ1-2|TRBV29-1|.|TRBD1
TGCAGCGGCGGGACAGGGGGCGCTTTCTATGGCTACACCTTC
CSGGTGGAFYGYTF
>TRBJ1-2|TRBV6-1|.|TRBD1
TGTGCCAGCAGTGAAGACAGGGGGACGCGATATGGCTACACCTTC
CASSEDRGTRYGYTF
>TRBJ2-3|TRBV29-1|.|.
TGCAGCGTTGAAGGGGGGAGATCGAATACGCAGTATTTT
CSVEGGRSNTQYF
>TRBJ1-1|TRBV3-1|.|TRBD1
TGTGCCAGCAGCCGCTACAGGGGAGGCACTGAAGCTTTCTTT
CASSRYRGGTEAFF
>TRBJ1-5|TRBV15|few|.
TGTGCCACCAGCAGAGTGGGCAGCTATAGCAATCAGCCCCAGCATTTT
CATSRVGSYSNQPQHF
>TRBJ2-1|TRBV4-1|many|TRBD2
TGCGCCAGCAGCCAAGGACTAGCGGGGGGGTACAATGAGCAGTTCTTC
CASSQGLAGGYNEQFF
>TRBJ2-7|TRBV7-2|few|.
TGTGCCAGCAGTAAACAGGGAAACGAGCAGTACTTC
CASSKQGNEQYF
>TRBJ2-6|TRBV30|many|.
TGTGGGGGGTCGCCCTCCTCTGGGGCCAACGTCCTGACTTTC
CGGSPSSGANVLTF
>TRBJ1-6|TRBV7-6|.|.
TGTGCCAGCAGCCCCGACAGTAGAAATAATTCACCCCTCCACTTT
CASSPDSRNNSPLHF
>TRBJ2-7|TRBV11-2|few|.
TGTGCCAGCAGCCAAACAGGACTCTACGAGCAGTACTTC
CASSQTGLYEQYF
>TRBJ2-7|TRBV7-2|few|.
TGTGCCAGCAGCTTAGCGCCCAGGGGCTACGAGCAGTACTTC
CASSLAPRGYEQYF
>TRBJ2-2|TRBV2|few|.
TGTGCCAGCAGTGAGTTGGGACAGAACACCGGGGAGCTGTTTTTT
CASSELGQNTGELFF
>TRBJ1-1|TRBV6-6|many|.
TGTGCCAGCAGTTGGACAGTGAACACTGAAGCTTTCTTT
CASSWTVNTEAFF
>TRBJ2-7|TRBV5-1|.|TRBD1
TGCGCCAGCAGCTTGGTATCGGGACAGAACTACGAGCAGTACTTC
CASSLVSGQNYEQYF
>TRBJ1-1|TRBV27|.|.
TGTGCCAGCAGTTTCGATCGGGGCAGGATGAACACTGAAGCTTTCTTT
CASSFDRGRMNTEAFF
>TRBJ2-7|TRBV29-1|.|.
TGCAGCGCTGGAATGGACCTTGCGTACGAGCAGTACTTC
CSAGMDLAYEQYF
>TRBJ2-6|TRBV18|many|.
TGTGCCAGCTCACCAATCCCTGGGGCCAACGTCCTGACTTTC
CASSPIPGANVLTF
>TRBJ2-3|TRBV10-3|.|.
TGTGCCATCAGTGAGATCTTGGGTAGCACAGATACGCAGTATTTT
CAISEILGSTDTQYF
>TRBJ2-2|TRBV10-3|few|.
TGTGCCATCAGTGAGCAGGGACCGAACACCGGGGAGCTGTTTTTT
CAISEQGPNTGELFF
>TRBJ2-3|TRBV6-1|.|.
TGTGCCAGCAGTCCCACAGGGACTCCACGACCAGATACGCAGTATTTT
CASSPTGTPRPDTQYF
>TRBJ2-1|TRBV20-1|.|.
TGCAGTGCTTCCGCGGGAAGTCGTTCTTATGAGCAGTTCTTC
CSASAGSRSYEQFF
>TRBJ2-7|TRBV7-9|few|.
TGTGCCAGCAGCTTATTCGGGGGGCGACCTTCCTACGAGCAGTACTTC
CASSLFGGRPSYEQYF
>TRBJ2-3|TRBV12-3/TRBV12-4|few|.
TGTGCCAGCAGTTTGGCAGGGCGGGTTACGCAGTATTTT
CASSLAGRVTQYF
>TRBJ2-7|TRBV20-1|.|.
TGCAGTGCTAGAGATGGGGCACGTGGTTCCTACGAGCAGTACTTC
CSARDGARGSYEQYF
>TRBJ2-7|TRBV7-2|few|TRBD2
TGTGCCAGCAGCTTAGCACGGACTAGCGGCTACGAGCAGTACTTC
CASSLARTSGYEQYF
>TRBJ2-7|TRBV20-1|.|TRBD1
TGCAGTGCTAGAGCCTACAGGGGGCGGAACGAGCAGTACTTC
CSARAYRGRNEQYF
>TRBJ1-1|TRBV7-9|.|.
TGTGCCAGCAGCCCGCACCTCACAGCGAACACTGAAGCTTTCTTT
CASSPHLTANTEAFF
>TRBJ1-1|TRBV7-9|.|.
TGTGCCAGCAGCTTAGTTCTGAGGACTGAAGCTTTCTTT
CASSLVLRTEAFF
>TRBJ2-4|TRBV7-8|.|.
TGTGCCAGCAGCTCAAATAGAGGCTGGGGCAAAAACATTCAGTACTTC
CASSSNRGWGKNIQYF
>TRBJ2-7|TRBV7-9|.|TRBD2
TGTGCCAGCAGCTTGAGGCGGTACCGGGAGGGCCTCAACGAGCAGTACTTC
CASSLRRYREGLNEQYF
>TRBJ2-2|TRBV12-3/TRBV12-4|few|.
TGTGCCAGCAGTAACAGGGTCGCGAACACCGGGGAGCTGTTTTTT
CASSNRVANTGELFF
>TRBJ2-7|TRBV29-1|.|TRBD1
TGCAGCGTCCCGACAGGGGGCCCCCTCTACGAGCAGTACTTC
CSVPTGGPLYEQYF
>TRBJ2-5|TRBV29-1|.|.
TGCAGCGCCCTACCGGGGGCCTTACAAGAGACCCAGTACTTC
CSALPGALQETQYF
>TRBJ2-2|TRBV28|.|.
TGTGCCAGCAGCAGGGGGGCCGGGGAGCTGTTTTTT
CASSRGAGELFF
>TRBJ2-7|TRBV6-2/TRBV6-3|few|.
TGTGCCAGCAGCACCCCAAGGATCGACTACGAGCAGTACTTC
CASSTPRIDYEQYF
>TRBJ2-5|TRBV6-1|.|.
TGTGCCAGCAGTGAATTAGGGGCCTCACCGGGCGAGACCCAGTACTTC
CASSELGASPGETQYF
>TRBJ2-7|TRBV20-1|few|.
TGCAGTGCTAGGGACCGGAGGGGAGGATACGAGCAGTACTTC
CSARDRRGGYEQYF